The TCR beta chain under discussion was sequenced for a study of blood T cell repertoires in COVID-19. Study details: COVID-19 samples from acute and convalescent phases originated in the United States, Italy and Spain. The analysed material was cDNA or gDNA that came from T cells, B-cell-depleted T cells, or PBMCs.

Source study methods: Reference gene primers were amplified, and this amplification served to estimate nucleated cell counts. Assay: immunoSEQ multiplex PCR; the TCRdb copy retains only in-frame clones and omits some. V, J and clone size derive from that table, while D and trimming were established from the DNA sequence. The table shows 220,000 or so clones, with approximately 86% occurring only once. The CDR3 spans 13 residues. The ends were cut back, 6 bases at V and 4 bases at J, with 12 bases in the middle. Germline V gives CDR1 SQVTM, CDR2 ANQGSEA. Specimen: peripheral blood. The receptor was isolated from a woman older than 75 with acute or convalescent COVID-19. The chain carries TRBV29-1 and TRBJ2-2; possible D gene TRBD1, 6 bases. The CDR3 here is CSVSGVITGELFF. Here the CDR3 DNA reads TGCAGCGTCTCAGGGGTTATCACCGGGGAGCTGTTTTTT.